These 13 T cell receptor beta chains came from one sample sequenced in a study of T cells after posttransplantation cyclophosphamide. Clones were sequenced by immunoSEQ multiplex PCR, and TCRdb holds only the in-frame ones, with some missing. The table records about 1,500 clones, roughly 81% of them present only once. Busulfan-fludarabine conditioning, marrow transplant, and cyclophosphamide on days +3 and +4 were administered. The sequences come from CD4+ T cells sorted from PBMCs, collected after allogeneic stem cell transplant with posttransplant cyclophosphamide. The receptors were gathered from a male patient aged 45-59 years who received an allogeneic stem cell transplant from an unrelated donor, was CMV-positive, and had acute GVHD only. Part of the T cells may come from the graft donor.

In its sample, this clone was seen once. The genes are TRBV6-1 and TRBJ1-4; weak D call: TRBD1 (5 bases). Trimming removed 8 bases at V and 0 bases at J, with 13 bases between. The germline V gene encodes CDR1 MNHNS and CDR2 SASEGT. The CDR3 covers 15 residues. For the CDR3, the DNA is TGTGCCAGCGTGGGGGAGGTACCAACTAATGAAAAACTGTTTTTT. This translates into CASVGEVPTNEKLFF.

The rearrangement links TRBV28 to TRBJ1-5; D ambiguous. Germline loops: CDR1 MDHEN, CDR2 SYDVKM. The CDR3 is 15 amino acids. The germline V and J ends were trimmed by 2 bases and 1 base, with 9 bases remaining between them. CDR3 in DNA: TGTGCCAGCAGTTTAGGTTCGGTAAGCAATCAGCCCCAGCATTTT. Protein sequence: CASSLGSVSNQPQHF.

This chain uses TRBV7-9 with TRBJ1-1; D unresolved. CDR3 length: 13 amino acids. Germline lookup yields CDR1 SEHNR and CDR2 FQNEAQ (reference sequence). Trimming removed 5 bases from V and 14 bases from J, with 21 bases in between. CDR3 residues: CASSQGWSGTGFF. CDR3 coding DNA: TGTGCCAGCAGCCAAGGGTGGAGCGGAACGGGGTTCTTT.

The chain is built from TRBV7-2 and TRBJ2-1; 7 bases line up with TRBD1. The CDR3 runs to 16 residues. V lost 5 bases, J lost 0 bases, and 7 bases stayed unmatched. The germline CDR1 and CDR2 sequences are SGHTA and FQGNSA. Here the CDR3 reads CASSVGQASSYNEQFF. CDR3 bases: TGTGCCAGCAGCGTCGGACAGGCAAGCTCCTACAATGAGCAGTTCTTC.

The rearrangement links TRBV27 to TRBJ2-1; 7 nucleotides align to TRBD2. The V and J ends lost 3 bases and 9 bases, in that order; junction bases with no gene match: 11. The CDR3 is 15 amino acids. The germline V gene encodes CDR1 MNHEY and CDR2 SMNVEV (reference sequence). CDR3 DNA: TGTGCCAGCAGTTTTTTCGGCAGGGAGGGCGGTGAGCAGTTCTTC. Translation: CASSFFGREGGEQFF.

The V and J genes are TRBV11-3 and TRBJ2-3, with D possibly being TRBD2 (6 bases). V gave up 4 bases and J gave up 6 bases, with 17 bases separating them. The CDR3 runs 15 residues. Germline CDR1 SGHNT, CDR2 YENEEA. The CDR3 coding sequence is TGTGCCAGCAGCTCCGGGGACTCTGCAGGGGATACGCAGTATTTT. It specifies CASSSGDSAGDTQYF.

This clone was recorded a few times. At one boundary the junction diverges from the germline segment, which might be a read error. This rearrangement joins TRBV4-1 to TRBJ2-5; TRBD2 agrees at 10 bases. The germline gives CDR1 MGHRA, CDR2 YSYEKL. CDR3 length: 16 amino acids. The CDR3 DNA follows: TGCGCCAGCAGCCGAGCAGAGCGGGGGGGGTCAGAGGCCCAGTACTTC. Residues: CASSRAERGGSEAQYF.

The V call is TRBV6-1, the J call TRBJ2-7; D ambiguous. Trimming left V 2 bases short and J 2 bases short, with 13 bases between. From germline, CDR1 is MNHNS and CDR2 SASEGT. This CDR3 spans 15 amino acids. The CDR3 sequence: CASSEPAMGTYEQYF. The CDR3 DNA is TGTGCCAGCAGTGAACCAGCGATGGGTACCTACGAGCAGTACTTC.

This clone was seen a single time. The chain has TRBV27 and TRBJ2-1; D is uncertain. The CDR3 totals 15 residues. The V end was cut by 5 bases, the J end by 0 bases, with 11 bases between. CDR1 MNHEY and CDR2 SMNVEV come from the germline V gene (reference sequence). The CDR3 loop reads CASSLQSNSYNEQFF. The CDR3 nucleotides are TGTGCCAGCAGTCTACAGTCAAACTCCTACAATGAGCAGTTCTTC.

This clone turned up a few times. V usage is TRBV28 and J usage is TRBJ2-7, with 10 bases identical to TRBD2. The CDR3 spans 14 residues. V was clipped by 5 bases and J by 5 bases; unmatched bases: 6. Germline values: CDR1 MDHEN, CDR2 SYDVKM. The CDR3 loop is CASSQGLAWDEQYF. The CDR3 bases are TGTGCCAGCAGTCAGGGACTAGCGTGGGACGAGCAGTACTTC. Supplemented by reference TRBV28 and TRBJ2-7, the full variable domain reads DVKVTQSSRYLVKRTGEKVFLECVQDMDHENMFWYRQDPGLGLRLIYFSYDVKMKEKGDIPEGYSVSREKKERFSLILESASTNQTSMYLCASSQGLAWDEQYFGPGTRLTVT.

This clone appeared a single time. The CDR3 sequence is CASLPQLYREGRFGELFF. Here the CDR3 DNA reads TGCGCCAGCCTTCCCCAACTCTACCGGGAGGGCCGTTTCGGGGAGCTGTTTTTT. J is TRBJ2-2 and V is TRBV5-1; 8 bases map to TRBD2. Trimming took 7 bases from V and 7 from J; bases not matched to a gene: 21. Germline values: CDR1 SGHRS, CDR2 YFSETQ. This CDR3 has 18 residues.

The chain recombines TRBV18 with TRBJ1-5; no clear D. Trimming pared 4 bases from V and 7 bases from J, leaving 14 bases between. The CDR3 totals 14 residues. Germline V gene data show CDR1 as KGHSH and CDR2 as LQKENI. The DNA for the CDR3 is TGTGCCAGCTCACTGCGGGAGGGCCACCAGCCCCAGCATTTT. Translating it yields CASSLREGHQPQHF.

The V gene is TRBV18, the J gene TRBJ2-3; D is unresolved. V lost 6 bases and J 1 base, leaving 14 bases between the germline ends. CDR1 and CDR2 from the germline V gene are KGHSH and LQKENI. The CDR3 is made up of 15 amino acids. CDR3 in amino acids: CASSAGQVGTDTQYF. The CDR3 DNA reads TGTGCCAGCTCGGCCGGCCAGGTGGGCACAGATACGCAGTATTTT.